What follows are 14 T cell receptor beta chains derived from one specimen sequenced in a study of T-cell memory formation after mild COVID-19. In TCRdb, the 5' RACE reads were re-called with MiXCR into one record per CDR3 protein. The sample has fewer than 650,000 distinct CDR3 sequences, about 20% seen once. The sample taken for sequencing was PBMCs or a T cell subset sorted from them (not recorded which). The receptors shown here come from an adult woman who had mild COVID-19 (a few samples of this study predate the infection). Cell type and time point are not known.

The CDR3 nucleotides read TGTGCCAGCAGTTACGCGGGGGTCAGCTACGAGCAGTACTTC. This encodes CASSYAGVSYEQYF. This rearrangement joins TRBV6-5 to TRBJ2-7, with TRBD2 matching over 7 bases. V shed 2 bases and J 3 bases; nucleotides not matched to a gene: 4. Germline-derived CDR1 and CDR2 are MNHEY and SVGAGI. CDR3 length: 14 residues.

The rearrangement links TRBV15 to TRBJ2-3; D possibly corresponds to TRBD2 (6 bases). This CDR3 has 16 amino acids. V shed 1 base and J shed 4 bases, with 15 bases lying between them. The germline V gene has CDR1 LNHNV and CDR2 YYDKDF (reference sequence). The CDR3 loop is CATSRGTTPRADTQYF. DNA of the CDR3: TGTGCCACCAGCAGAGGGACTACCCCTAGGGCAGATACGCAGTATTTT. Combining the CDR3 with reference TRBV15 and TRBJ2-3 gives the whole variable domain DAMVIQNPRYQVTQFGKPVTLSCSQTLNHNVMYWYQQKSSQAPKLLFHYYDKDFNNEADTPDNFQSRRPNTSFCFLDIRSPGLGDTAMYLCATSRGTTPRADTQYFGPGTRLTVL.

There are a few counts of this clonotype. The chain is built from TRBV5-6 and TRBJ2-1; TRBD2 aligns across 10 bases. CDR3 size: 19 residues. The J segment lost 0 bases and the V segment lost 4 bases, leaving 13 bases of the junction unmatched. CDR1 and CDR2 (germline): SGHDT, YYEEEE. In DNA form, the CDR3 reads TGTGCCAGCAGCGGTTTAGGACTAGCGGTCCCATCCTCCTACAATGAGCAGTTCTTC. Translation gives CASSGLGLAVPSSYNEQFF. The variable domain in full, with the rest retrieved from reference TRBV5-6 and TRBJ2-1, is DAGVTQSPTHLIKTRGQQVTLRCSPKSGHDTVSWYQQALGQGPQFIFQYYEEEERQRGNFPDRFSGHQFPNYSSELNVNALLLGDSALYLCASSGLGLAVPSSYNEQFFGPGTRLTVL.

This clonotype has only a few counts. The V call is TRBV29-1, the J call TRBJ2-2; the match to TRBD2 covers 11 bases. The CDR3 is made up of 17 amino acids. The V gene end was trimmed by 6 bases and the J gene end by 3 bases; junction bases not matched to a gene: 12. The germline V gene has CDR1 SQVTM and CDR2 ANQGSEA. The CDR3 protein is CSVSGGSGGADTGELFF. In nucleotides, the CDR3 is TGCAGCGTGAGTGGCGGTAGCGGGGGGGCTGACACCGGGGAGCTGTTTTTT.

Ten or more counts support this clonotype. This sequence joins TRBV5-1 and TRBJ2-5; D gene unclear. This CDR3 region has 16 residues. Trimming left V 0 bases short and J 2 bases short, with 14 bases between. Looked up from germline, CDR1 is SGHRS and CDR2 is YFSETQ. CDR3 residues: CASSLVVRNRQETQYF. Written as DNA, the CDR3 is TGCGCCAGCAGCTTGGTGGTTCGTAACAGACAAGAGACCCAGTACTTC.

This sequence joins TRBV9 and TRBJ1-3, with D unclear. The germline V and J ends were trimmed by 0 bases and 2 bases, with 12 bases remaining between them. Germline assignment: CDR1 SGDLS and CDR2 YYNGEE. This CDR3 has 16 residues. CDR3 nucleotides: TGTGCCAGCAGCGTAGGTTCTTTTGGAGCTGGAAACACCATATATTTT. Residues: CASSVGSFGAGNTIYF.

This clonotype was detected only a few times. The V and J genes are TRBV7-8 and TRBJ2-5; the match to TRBD2 covers 9 bases. This CDR3 comprises 19 residues. Germline lookup yields CDR1 SGHVS and CDR2 FQNEAQ. Germline trimming cut 5 bases from V and 5 bases from J; bases unmatched to any gene: 21. CDR3 DNA: TGTGCCAGCAGCCTTCCTCCCTACCCGGGACTAGCCCCTAGGGAGACCCAGTACTTC. Its translation is CASSLPPYPGLAPRETQYF. Looking up the rest from reference TRBV7-8 and TRBJ2-5 gives the full variable domain: GAGVSQSPRYKVAKRGQDVALRCDPISGHVSLFWYQQALGQGPEFLTYFQNEAQLDKSGLPSDRFFAERPEGSVSTLKIQRTQQEDSAVYLCASSLPPYPGLAPRETQYFGPGTRLLVL.

V and J are TRBV7-3 and TRBJ2-2; unclear D gene. Germline values: CDR1 SGHTA, CDR2 FQGTGA. V shed 6 bases and J shed 5 bases, with 10 bases lying between them. CDR3 size: 13 residues. CDR3 residues: CASSPGKTGELFF. The CDR3 DNA sequence: TGTGCCAGCAGTCCCGGCAAGACCGGGGAGCTGTTTTTT.

This clonotype came up a few times. The genes are TRBV7-9 and TRBJ1-1; D gene uncertain. The CDR3 totals 13 residues. Looked up from germline, CDR1 is SEHNR and CDR2 is FQNEAQ (reference sequence). V was pared by 5 bases and J by 1 base, with 8 bases between. CDR3: CASSPRSNTEAFF. The CDR3 coding sequence is TGTGCCAGCAGCCCTCGATCGAACACTGAAGCTTTCTTT.

J is TRBJ1-1 and V is TRBV25-1; D ambiguous. This CDR3 region has 13 residues. V gave up 5 bases and J gave up 2 bases, with 9 bases separating them. In germline, CDR1 is MGHDK, CDR2 SYGVNS. The CDR3: CASSHSFNTEAFF. The CDR3 DNA is TGTGCCAGCAGTCACTCATTCAACACTGAAGCTTTCTTT.

This clonotype appeared a single time. This chain uses TRBV6-1 with TRBJ1-4, with a possible D match to TRBD1 (5 bases). V was trimmed by 0 bases and J by 8 bases, leaving 16 bases between them. Germline CDR1 reads MNHNS; CDR2 reads SASEGT. The CDR3 is 16 amino acids. CDR3 region: CASSEAAGGVGEKLFF. The CDR3 DNA follows: TGTGCCAGCAGTGAAGCCGCGGGGGGGGTAGGCGAAAAACTGTTTTTT.

This chain joins TRBV2 and TRBJ1-4, with TRBD1 as a possible D gene (5 bases). The CDR3 extends over 12 amino acids. CDR1 is SNHLY, CDR2 FYNNEI, per germline. Trimming took off 5 bases at V and 16 bases at J, with 17 bases between the two ends. This CDR3 is CASSPSHTGSFF. Written as DNA, the CDR3 is TGTGCCAGCAGTCCCAGCCACACAGGATCGTTTTTT.

This clonotype was seen a handful of times. The chain uses TRBV27 and TRBJ2-7; 14 bases are shared with TRBD2. Germline V gene data show CDR1 as MNHEY and CDR2 as SMNVEV (reference sequence). The length of the CDR3 is 14 residues. After removal of 6 bases from V and 6 bases from J, the junction contained 4 bases not matched to a gene. The CDR3 loop reads CASRGLAGGGEQYF. The CDR3 DNA follows: TGTGCCAGCAGAGGACTAGCGGGAGGTGGCGAGCAGTACTTC.

This clonotype showed up many times. V gene TRBV7-9 combines with J gene TRBJ1-2; D unclear. V lost 1 base and J 6 bases, leaving 6 bases between the germline ends. The germline V gene has CDR1 SEHNR and CDR2 FQNEAQ (reference sequence). The CDR3 has 12 amino acids. The CDR3 protein is CASSLGTDGYTF. The CDR3 nucleotides are TGTGCCAGCAGCTTAGGAACTGATGGCTACACCTTC.